A selection of T cell receptor beta chains follows, all from one sample in a study of blood T cell repertoires in COVID-19. The assay was immunoSEQ multiplex PCR, and TCRdb's table has in-frame clones only and misses some. This table holds over 200,000 clones, roughly 88% found once. The source material was peripheral blood. These receptors were collected from a human donor in a cohort sampled during active COVID-19. The CDR3 runs from the conserved cysteine through the conserved F or W. Fields, in order: CDR3 DNA, CDR3 protein, V gene, D gene, clone size, J gene. The D gene is left open where the match is weak. The size entry is marked missing in some rows and otherwise reads once, few, many or a size class.

cdr3_nt: TGTGCCAGCAGCGTCCCCGCCGGGACAACTGAGAACACTGAAGCTTTCTTT; cdr3_aa: CASSVPAGTTENTEAFF; v_call: TRBV13; d_call: NA; clone_size: NA; j_call: TRBJ1-1
cdr3_nt: TGTGCCAGCAGTGACATAGGGACAGGGGGCTGGTACGAGCAGTACTTC; cdr3_aa: CASSDIGTGGWYEQYF; v_call: TRBV6-1; d_call: TRBD1; clone_size: NA; j_call: TRBJ2-7
cdr3_nt: TGTGCCAGCACGTGGACGGGATCTGGAAACACCATATATTTT; cdr3_aa: CASTWTGSGNTIYF; v_call: TRBV6-5; d_call: NA; clone_size: few; j_call: TRBJ1-3
cdr3_nt: TGTGCCAGCAGCCGAGACTTGACTATCTATGGCTACACCTTC; cdr3_aa: CASSRDLTIYGYTF; v_call: TRBV6-5; d_call: NA; clone_size: once; j_call: TRBJ1-2
cdr3_nt: TGTGCCAGCAGCGCGTGGCTAGGACAGGGGGCGCGTCAGCCCCAGCATTTT; cdr3_aa: CASSAWLGQGARQPQHF; v_call: TRBV7-8; d_call: TRBD1; clone_size: NA; j_call: TRBJ1-5
cdr3_nt: TGTGCCAGCAGCCTCTCCGTCGTCCCAGATACGCAGTATTTT; cdr3_aa: CASSLSVVPDTQYF; v_call: TRBV7-9; d_call: NA; clone_size: once; j_call: TRBJ2-3
cdr3_nt: TGTGCCAGCAGTTTACCAGGACTAGCGAGCTACAATGAGCAGTTCTTC; cdr3_aa: CASSLPGLASYNEQFF; v_call: TRBV28; d_call: TRBD2; clone_size: NA; j_call: TRBJ2-1
cdr3_nt: TGTGCCAGCAGCTACGACAGGGGAAACACCATATATTTT; cdr3_aa: CASSYDRGNTIYF; v_call: TRBV5-6; d_call: NA; clone_size: NA; j_call: TRBJ1-3
cdr3_nt: TGTGCCAGCAGCCGCAACACCCGGGAGCTGTTTTTT; cdr3_aa: CASSRNTRELFF; v_call: TRBV5-4; d_call: NA; clone_size: once; j_call: TRBJ2-2
cdr3_nt: TGTGCCAGCAGCCAAGAAGGGAGTAATGGAAACACCATATATTTT; cdr3_aa: CASSQEGSNGNTIYF; v_call: TRBV3-1/TRBV3-2; d_call: NA; clone_size: NA; j_call: TRBJ1-3
cdr3_nt: TGTGCCACCAGTGAGCGAACTCTTGGGGCCAACGTCCTGACTTTC; cdr3_aa: CATSERTLGANVLTF; v_call: TRBV24-1; d_call: NA; clone_size: once; j_call: TRBJ2-6
cdr3_nt: TGTGCCAGCAGCGACCGAGGACTAGCGGCCCAAGAGACCCAGTACTTC; cdr3_aa: CASSDRGLAAQETQYF; v_call: TRBV9; d_call: TRBD2; clone_size: NA; j_call: TRBJ2-5
cdr3_nt: TGTGCTAGTGGTTTGGTAAACAGCGGGGGATCCTACGAGCAGTACTTC; cdr3_aa: CASGLVNSGGSYEQYF; v_call: TRBV12-5; d_call: TRBD2; clone_size: NA; j_call: TRBJ2-7
cdr3_nt: TGCGCCAGCAGCCAAGATCCCGCGAATAGCCGACAGTCAGATACGCAGTATTTT; cdr3_aa: CASSQDPANSRQSDTQYF; v_call: TRBV4-3; d_call: NA; clone_size: NA; j_call: TRBJ2-3
cdr3_nt: TGTGCCAGCAGCTCTGACCCTAGCGGGATAAACTCCTACGAGCAGTACTTC; cdr3_aa: CASSSDPSGINSYEQYF; v_call: TRBV5-6; d_call: TRBD2; clone_size: NA; j_call: TRBJ2-7
cdr3_nt: TGTGCCAGCAGCTTCAGAACGGGGTATGCTAGCTACACCTTC; cdr3_aa: CASSFRTGYASYTF; v_call: TRBV7-8; d_call: NA; clone_size: NA; j_call: TRBJ1-2
cdr3_nt: TGTGCCAGCAGCGATACCTACGGGACAGGCGCGGGGGGCTACACCTTC; cdr3_aa: CASSDTYGTGAGGYTF; v_call: TRBV7-9; d_call: TRBD1; clone_size: NA; j_call: TRBJ1-2
cdr3_nt: TGTGCCAGTAGTACTATGACAGGGAGAGGCGAGCAGTACTTC; cdr3_aa: CASSTMTGRGEQYF; v_call: TRBV19; d_call: TRBD1; clone_size: NA; j_call: TRBJ2-7
cdr3_nt: TGTGCCAGCAGCTCGTTTGGGCGGGGGGCCGGGGAGCTGTTTTTT; cdr3_aa: CASSSFGRGAGELFF; v_call: TRBV11-3; d_call: TRBD2; clone_size: NA; j_call: TRBJ2-2
cdr3_nt: TGTGCTAGTGGTTTGGAGCCGGTCCTGAACACTGAAGCTTTCTTT; cdr3_aa: CASGLEPVLNTEAFF; v_call: TRBV12-5; d_call: NA; clone_size: NA; j_call: TRBJ1-1
cdr3_nt: TGTGCCAGCAGTTACTATAAATCGGGGGGGTACAATGAGCAGTTCTTC; cdr3_aa: CASSYYKSGGYNEQFF; v_call: TRBV6-6; d_call: TRBD2; clone_size: once; j_call: TRBJ2-1
cdr3_nt: TGTGCCAGCAGAGCTTCCGGGACAGGCCTCCAAGAGACCCAGTACTTC; cdr3_aa: CASRASGTGLQETQYF; v_call: TRBV28; d_call: TRBD1; clone_size: NA; j_call: TRBJ2-5
cdr3_nt: TGTGCCAGCAGCCCCGCCGCGGGACAGGGGGCTGGACAGGGCGAGCAGTACTTC; cdr3_aa: CASSPAAGQGAGQGEQYF; v_call: TRBV7-6; d_call: TRBD1; clone_size: once; j_call: TRBJ2-7
cdr3_nt: TGTGCCAGCAGCCCGCGGGAGTACGAGCAGTACTTC; cdr3_aa: CASSPREYEQYF; v_call: TRBV7-6; d_call: TRBD2; clone_size: NA; j_call: TRBJ2-7
cdr3_nt: TGTGCCAGCAGCATGATTGGGTTGGGACTCGGCTCTGGAAACACCATATATTTT; cdr3_aa: CASSMIGLGLGSGNTIYF; v_call: TRBV5-6; d_call: NA; clone_size: NA; j_call: TRBJ1-3
cdr3_nt: TGTGCCAGCAGCCTAATACAGGGGCGAACGTCAAATGAGCAGTTCTTC; cdr3_aa: CASSLIQGRTSNEQFF; v_call: TRBV27; d_call: TRBD1; clone_size: NA; j_call: TRBJ2-1
cdr3_nt: TGTGCCAGCATCGACAGGGACAAACTTAACTATGGCTACACCTTC; cdr3_aa: CASIDRDKLNYGYTF; v_call: TRBV2; d_call: TRBD1; clone_size: NA; j_call: TRBJ1-2
cdr3_nt: TGTGCCTGGAGTCTGGACAGGGTAGGAATGGGTGGCTACACCTTC; cdr3_aa: CAWSLDRVGMGGYTF; v_call: TRBV30; d_call: TRBD1; clone_size: NA; j_call: TRBJ1-2
cdr3_nt: TGTGCCTTAGGGAGCGAGAAGGACTATGGCTACACCTTC; cdr3_aa: CALGSEKDYGYTF; v_call: TRBV30; d_call: NA; clone_size: NA; j_call: TRBJ1-2
cdr3_nt: TGCGCCATTCATTTTTCCTACGAGCAGTACTTC; cdr3_aa: CAIHFSYEQYF; v_call: TRBV23-1; d_call: NA; clone_size: once; j_call: TRBJ2-7
cdr3_nt: TGCGCCAGCAGCCCCCTCCGACTAGTAGGGCCCTACGAGCAGTACTTC; cdr3_aa: CASSPLRLVGPYEQYF; v_call: TRBV4-1; d_call: NA; clone_size: few; j_call: TRBJ2-7
cdr3_nt: TGTGCCAGCACCGCTTTGGCGGGAGTTGGTGAGCAGTACTTC; cdr3_aa: CASTALAGVGEQYF; v_call: TRBV3-1/TRBV3-2; d_call: TRBD2; clone_size: NA; j_call: TRBJ2-7
cdr3_nt: TGTGCCAGCAGTCCCAGCCGGACAGGGGAAGCTTTCTTT; cdr3_aa: CASSPSRTGEAFF; v_call: TRBV28; d_call: TRBD1; clone_size: few; j_call: TRBJ1-1
cdr3_nt: TGTGCCAGCAGCCTAAGGGGTCAGGGGAATAATTCACCCCTCCACTTT; cdr3_aa: CASSLRGQGNNSPLHF; v_call: TRBV7-2; d_call: NA; clone_size: NA; j_call: TRBJ1-6
cdr3_nt: TGTGCCAGCTCATCCGCCGGGACAGCGAACACTGAAGCTTTCTTT; cdr3_aa: CASSSAGTANTEAFF; v_call: TRBV18; d_call: TRBD1; clone_size: NA; j_call: TRBJ1-1
cdr3_nt: TGTGCCAGCAGCTTTAGAGGCCGGGACTCTGATCAGCAGTACTTC; cdr3_aa: CASSFRGRDSDQQYF; v_call: TRBV11-2; d_call: NA; clone_size: NA; j_call: TRBJ2-7
cdr3_nt: TGTGCCAGCAGTTACCTGACAGGGCCGAACTATGGCTACACCTTC; cdr3_aa: CASSYLTGPNYGYTF; v_call: TRBV28; d_call: TRBD1; clone_size: NA; j_call: TRBJ1-2
cdr3_nt: TGTGCCAGCAGCACCATAACTAGCGCGACCACCTACGAGCAGTACTTC; cdr3_aa: CASSTITSATTYEQYF; v_call: TRBV7-8; d_call: TRBD2; clone_size: once; j_call: TRBJ2-7
cdr3_nt: TGTGCTAGTGGTTTGGTATTCTGGGACGGAGCGGGGAATGAGCAGTTCTTC; cdr3_aa: CASGLVFWDGAGNEQFF; v_call: TRBV12-5; d_call: TRBD2; clone_size: NA; j_call: TRBJ2-1
cdr3_nt: TGTGCCAGCAGTTTGGGGGGTTTGGAGCAGTACTTC; cdr3_aa: CASSLGGLEQYF; v_call: TRBV28; d_call: NA; clone_size: once; j_call: TRBJ2-7
cdr3_nt: TGCGCCAGCAGCTTAACTCGGAGGGCCGAAATCACAGATACGCAGTATTTT; cdr3_aa: CASSLTRRAEITDTQYF; v_call: TRBV5-1; d_call: NA; clone_size: NA; j_call: TRBJ2-3
cdr3_nt: TGTGCCAGCAGCTTAGAGGCGGGGGCGTCCTACGAGCAGTACTTC; cdr3_aa: CASSLEAGASYEQYF; v_call: TRBV7-8; d_call: NA; clone_size: NA; j_call: TRBJ2-7
cdr3_nt: TGTGCCAGCAGTTATCTCCACAGGTCGACTGAAGCTTTCTTT; cdr3_aa: CASSYLHRSTEAFF; v_call: TRBV6-5; d_call: NA; clone_size: once; j_call: TRBJ1-1
cdr3_nt: TGTGCCAGCAGCCCCCGACGGGGGGGAAACACCATATATTTT; cdr3_aa: CASSPRRGGNTIYF; v_call: TRBV9; d_call: NA; clone_size: NA; j_call: TRBJ1-3
cdr3_nt: TGTGCCAGTAGTATAGACTGGACAGCTTATTATGGCTACACCTTC; cdr3_aa: CASSIDWTAYYGYTF; v_call: TRBV19; d_call: NA; clone_size: NA; j_call: TRBJ1-2
cdr3_nt: TGCAGTGCTAGTGACGAGCAGGGCACTGAAGCTTTCTTT; cdr3_aa: CSASDEQGTEAFF; v_call: TRBV20-1; d_call: NA; clone_size: NA; j_call: TRBJ1-1
cdr3_nt: TGCAGCGTTGGGAAAGGACAGCCATACGAGCAGTACTTC; cdr3_aa: CSVGKGQPYEQYF; v_call: TRBV29-1; d_call: NA; clone_size: NA; j_call: TRBJ2-7
cdr3_nt: TGCCCTCCTTCAGGGTCACCGAATCAGCCCCAGCATTTT; cdr3_aa: CPPSGSPNQPQHF; v_call: TRBV4-3; d_call: NA; clone_size: NA; j_call: TRBJ1-5
cdr3_nt: TGTGCCAGTAGTATATTGGGCAAATCCTACGAGCAGTACTTC; cdr3_aa: CASSILGKSYEQYF; v_call: TRBV19; d_call: NA; clone_size: NA; j_call: TRBJ2-7
cdr3_nt: TGTGCCAGCAGCTTAGGATCAGGGTTGGGCTACACCTTC; cdr3_aa: CASSLGSGLGYTF; v_call: TRBV7-9; d_call: NA; clone_size: NA; j_call: TRBJ1-2
cdr3_nt: TGTGCCAGCAGTGATTCGTGGGGAATTGGGGCGTTGAACACTGAAGCTTTCTTT; cdr3_aa: CASSDSWGIGALNTEAFF; v_call: TRBV25-1; d_call: NA; clone_size: NA; j_call: TRBJ1-1
cdr3_nt: TGTGCCAGCAGCTTAACAGGGGGCGCGGACACTGAAGCTTTCTTT; cdr3_aa: CASSLTGGADTEAFF; v_call: TRBV7-9; d_call: TRBD1; clone_size: NA; j_call: TRBJ1-1